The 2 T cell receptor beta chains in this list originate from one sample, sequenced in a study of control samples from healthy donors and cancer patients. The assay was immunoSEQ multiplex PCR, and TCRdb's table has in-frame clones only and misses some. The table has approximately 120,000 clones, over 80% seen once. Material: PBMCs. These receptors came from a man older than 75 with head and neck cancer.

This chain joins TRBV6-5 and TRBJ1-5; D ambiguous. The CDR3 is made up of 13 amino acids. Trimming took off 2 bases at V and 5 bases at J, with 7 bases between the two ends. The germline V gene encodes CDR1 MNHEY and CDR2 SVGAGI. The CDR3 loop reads CASSYEADQPQHF. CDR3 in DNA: TGTGCCAGCAGTTACGAGGCAGATCAGCCCCAGCATTTT.

CDR3 sequence: CASSQRHSDTEAFF. CDR3 sequence (DNA): TGTGCCAGCAGCCAACGACATAGCGACACTGAAGCTTTCTTT. This chain uses TRBV3-1 (or the pseudogene TRBV3-2) with TRBJ1-1, with D unclear. The CDR3 runs to 14 residues. Looked up from germline, CDR1 is LGHDT and CDR2 is YNNKEL (reference sequence). Trimming removed 2 bases from V and 3 bases from J, with 10 bases in between.